What follows describes a single TCR beta chain. The antigen remains unidentified. The CDR3 does not close with the conserved phenylalanine or tryptophan, likely indicating a read error. The DNA is omitted, as the CDR3 cannot be located on it reliably, and the CDR3 follows TCRdb's listing. This sample was taken from a study of breast tumors, draining lymph nodes, adjacent tissues. Breast cancer patients provided tissue from their axillary draining lymph nodes. Study results and limitations: Findings are consistent with lymph node origin and intratumoral expansion of most tumor T cells. Tumor TCR diversity was below lymph nodes but above nontumor tissue.

Counting both end residues, the CDR3 totals 15 amino acids. Germline V lookup: CDR1 SGDLS, CDR2 YYNGEE. TCRdb passed the multiplex PCR reads through MiXCR, listing each CDR3 protein once. The sample records hundreds of thousands of distinct CDR3 sequences, less than 40% being singletons. V is TRBV9 and J is TRBJ2-1; TRBD2 is the table's D call, not checked against the DNA. The source material was axillary lymph node tissue. The source of this sequence is a female donor with breast cancer. Some clones in this sample may be carry-over from other donors' samples. The CDR3 sequence: CASSVTTSPSNEPFL.